This is a list of T cell receptor beta chains from one sample in a study of cytomegalovirus exposure and HLA in healthy donors. The repertoire was sequenced with immunoSEQ multiplex PCR; TCRdb's copy has only in-frame clones and lacks some. The table lists 150,000 to 170,000 clones, approximately 86% of them singletons. The material sequenced was PBMCs. The source is a human donor in good health. CDR3s include the opening cysteine and the closing phenylalanine or tryptophan. The D gene is left open where the match is weak. Size is omitted from some rows. Given values are once, few, many or a class for expanded clones.

TRBJ1-2 TRBV4-1 . TRBD1 CASSKQQGAGGYTF TGCGCCAGCAGCAAGCAGCAGGGGGCGGGTGGCTACACCTTC
TRBJ2-7 TRBV5-1 . . CASSPQGGTYEQYF TGCGCCAGCAGCCCCCAGGGAGGCACCTACGAGCAGTACTTC
TRBJ1-2 TRBV5-4 . . CASSLGVDYGYTF TGTGCCAGCAGCTTAGGGGTGGACTATGGCTACACCTTC
TRBJ2-7 TRBV18 once TRBD1 CASSQDRAPDEQYF TGTGCCAGCTCACAGGACAGGGCGCCGGACGAGCAGTACTTC
TRBJ2-1 TRBV7-9 . . CASSLVGLAIFF TGTGCCAGCAGCTTAGTTGGGCTAGCTATATTCTTC
TRBJ2-7 TRBV25-1 once . CASSVGVAYEQYF TGTGCCAGCAGTGTGGGAGTAGCCTACGAGCAGTACTTC
TRBJ2-3 TRBV5-4 . TRBD2 CASSPTSGVVDTQYF TGTGCCAGCAGCCCCACTAGCGGGGTGGTAGATACGCAGTATTTT
TRBJ1-5 TRBV5-1 . . CASISGHSNQPQHF TGCGCCAGCATTTCGGGTCATAGCAATCAGCCCCAGCATTTT
TRBJ2-1 TRBV12-5 . TRBD2 CASGWVSSGSSSYNEQFF TGTGCTAGTGGTTGGGTGAGTAGCGGGTCGAGCTCCTACAATGAGCAGTTCTTC
TRBJ1-6 TRBV6-5 . . CASSQPAAAPLHF TGTGCCAGCAGTCAGCCGGCGGCGGCACCCCTCCACTTT
TRBJ1-5 TRBV27 . TRBD1 CASGGQGVSNQPQHF TGTGCCAGCGGGGGACAGGGAGTCAGCAATCAGCCCCAGCATTTT
TRBJ2-7 TRBV27 . . CASSLSRDTLYEQYF TGTGCCAGCAGTTTATCGAGGGACACACTCTACGAGCAGTACTTC
TRBJ2-3 TRBV6-4 few TRBD1 CASSVSGGKDTQYF TGTGCCAGCAGTGTGTCAGGGGGTAAAGATACGCAGTATTTT